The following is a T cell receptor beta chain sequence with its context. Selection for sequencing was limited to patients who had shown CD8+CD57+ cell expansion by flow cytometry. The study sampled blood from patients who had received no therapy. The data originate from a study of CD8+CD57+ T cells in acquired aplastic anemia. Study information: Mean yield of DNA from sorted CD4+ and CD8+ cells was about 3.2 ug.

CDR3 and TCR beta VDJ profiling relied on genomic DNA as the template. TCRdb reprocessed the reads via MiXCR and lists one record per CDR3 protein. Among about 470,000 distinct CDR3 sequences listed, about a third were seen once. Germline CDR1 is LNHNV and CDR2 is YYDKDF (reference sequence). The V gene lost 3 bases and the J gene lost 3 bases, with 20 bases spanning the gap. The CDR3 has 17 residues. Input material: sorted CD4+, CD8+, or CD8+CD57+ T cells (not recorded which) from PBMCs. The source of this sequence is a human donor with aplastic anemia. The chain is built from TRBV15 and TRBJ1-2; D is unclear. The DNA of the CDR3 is TGTGCCACCAGCAGTGACTCGCGCCTTCCTTGGGACTATGGCTACACCTTC. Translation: CATSSDSRLPWDYGYTF.